This T cell receptor (beta chain) was obtained from a study of post-analysis software for immune sequencing data. This clonotype showed up many times. Its target is unknown. Study outcomes and limitations: TRBV segments more frequent in patients than in controls numbered roughly 5 and included TRBV5-6, TRBV5-1 and TRBV20-1.

cDNA libraries for TCR beta contained unique molecular identifiers. Each CDR3 protein gets one entry after TCRdb re-called the PCR reads with MiXCR. In the table there are about 400,000 distinct CDR3 sequences, about a third of which are singletons. The CDR3 has 13 residues. Germline assignment: CDR1 LGHDT and CDR2 YNNKEL (reference sequence). Trimming removed 3 bases from V and 4 bases from J, with 9 bases in between. Sequenced input: blood. The TCR sequence derives from a girl between 10 and 17 years old with multiple sclerosis. The chain has TRBV3-1 and TRBJ1-2; D unclear. CDR3: CASSQARTYGYTF. The CDR3 nucleotides are TGTGCCAGCAGCCAGGCCAGGACCTATGGCTACACCTTC.